A single sample gave rise to the 12 T cell receptor beta chains below, sequenced in a study of regulatory T cells in long-lasting Graves disease. HTBI primers from iRepertoire and Arm-PCR of CDR3 regions yielded the TCR beta libraries. TCRdb reprocessed the multiplex PCR reads with MiXCR, giving one entry per CDR3 protein. The sample holds approximately 360,000 distinct CDR3 sequences, less than 30% seen once. Time point: persistent/refractory GD, antithyroid drugs over 5 years with positive TRAb. Extracted PBMC RNA gave rise to the TCR library. The starting material was peripheral blood mononuclear cells (PBMCs), obtained when the disease was refractory, from a patient treated with antithyroid drugs. These receptors were collected from a woman aged 40-49 years with Graves disease.

This clonotype was counted a few times. The chain uses TRBV7-9 and TRBJ2-7; 8 bases are shared with TRBD1. V trimming: 5 bases; J trimming: 1 base; junction bases outside the gene matches: 1. The V gene's germline CDR1 is SEHNR and CDR2 FQNEAQ (reference sequence). CDR3 length: 13 amino acids. CDR3: CASSTGGSYEQYF. The CDR3 DNA reads as TGTGCCAGCAGCACAGGGGGATCCTACGAGCAGTACTTC.

The table lists this clonotype with many counts. The chain links TRBV29-1 to TRBJ2-4, with D perhaps TRBD2 (7 bases). The V end was cut by 7 bases, the J end by 0 bases, with 22 bases between. CDR3 size: 17 residues. Germline assignment: CDR1 SQVTM and CDR2 ANQGSEA. Written as DNA, the CDR3 is TGCAGCGCTGGGGGGGGGCCAGGGGCCGTAGCCAAAAACATTCAGTACTTC. Its translation is CSAGGGPGAVAKNIQYF.

This clonotype was seen a few times. This chain uses TRBV27 with TRBJ1-6; tentatively, D is TRBD1 (6 bases). The V and J ends lost 5 bases and 15 bases respectively, with 17 bases between them. This CDR3 has 13 amino acids. Looked up from germline, CDR1 is MNHEY and CDR2 is SMNVEV (reference sequence). This chain's CDR3 is CASSTHGGRVLHF. In DNA, the CDR3 is TGTGCCAGCAGTACCCATGGGGGGCGCGTCCTCCACTTT.

The chain recombines TRBV7-9 with TRBJ1-1; D is unclear. The germline V gene encodes CDR1 SEHNR and CDR2 FQNEAQ (reference sequence). This CDR3 is 14 amino acids long. Trimming took 3 bases from V and 7 from J, leaving 15 bases between them. CDR3 coding DNA: TGTGCCAGCAGCTTGGGTCGGGTTTGGGGTGAAGCTTTCTTT. It yields the protein CASSLGRVWGEAFF.

This chain uses TRBV28 with TRBJ1-3; D is unresolved. Looked up from germline, CDR1 is MDHEN and CDR2 is SYDVKM. This CDR3 region has 12 residues. Trimming cost V 10 bases and J 1 base, with 8 bases left between them. CDR3 sequence reads: CATSRSGNTIYF. In nucleotides, the CDR3 is TGTGCCACGTCCAGATCTGGAAACACCATATATTTT.

This clonotype occurred many times. The chain recombines TRBV19 with TRBJ1-1; 7 nucleotides match TRBD1. The CDR3 contains 15 residues. Trimming took 3 bases from V and 0 from J; bases not matched to a gene: 4. Germline V lookup: CDR1 LNHDA, CDR2 SQIVND (reference sequence). CDR3 protein: CASSMGTDMNTEAFF. The CDR3 region has the DNA TGTGCCAGTAGTATGGGGACAGACATGAACACTGAAGCTTTCTTT.

The rearrangement joins TRBV2 to TRBJ2-1; 7 nucleotides match TRBD2. CDR1 SNHLY and CDR2 FYNNEI come from the germline V gene. This CDR3 is 19 amino acids long. Trimming cost V 6 bases and J 7 bases; bases outside gene matches: 24. The chain's CDR3 is CASSEQNAFGGGPFNEQFF. In nucleotides, the CDR3 is TGTGCCAGCAGCGAACAGAATGCCTTTGGGGGAGGGCCTTTTAATGAGCAGTTCTTC.

This clonotype showed up just a few times. The chain employs TRBV5-1 and TRBJ1-1; D remains unclear. CDR3 length equals 15 residues. Trimming stripped 0 bases from V and 4 bases from J, with 13 bases between. Germline V CDR1 and CDR2: SGHRS, YFSETQ. CDR3 protein: CASSLGPELVTEAFF. In DNA form, the CDR3 reads TGCGCCAGCAGCTTGGGACCAGAATTGGTCACTGAAGCTTTCTTT. Together with reference TRBV5-1 and TRBJ1-1, the CDR3 gives the full variable domain: KAGVTQTPRYLIKTRGQQVTLSCSPISGHRSVSWYQQTPGQGLQFLFEYFSETQRNKGNFPGRFSGRQFSNSRSEMNVSTLELGDSALYLCASSLGPELVTEAFFGQGTRLTVV.

This clonotype was seen at least ten times. The CDR3 reads CASTVRDGQETQYF. The CDR3 nucleotides are TGTGCCAGCACCGTTCGGGACGGACAAGAGACCCAGTACTTC. The chain combines TRBV28 with TRBJ2-5; D may correspond to TRBD1 or TRBD2 (5 bases each). Per the germline V gene, CDR1 is MDHEN and CDR2 is SYDVKM. The CDR3 totals 14 residues. Trimming cost V 7 bases and J 2 bases, with 14 bases left between them. Combining the CDR3 with reference TRBV28 and TRBJ2-5 gives the whole variable domain DVKVTQSSRYLVKRTGEKVFLECVQDMDHENMFWYRQDPGLGLRLIYFSYDVKMKEKGDIPEGYSVSREKKERFSLILESASTNQTSMYLCASTVRDGQETQYFGPGTRLLVL.

The chain couples TRBV7-2 to TRBJ1-5; 7 bases align to TRBD1. Germline V gives CDR1 SGHTA, CDR2 FQGNSA. The CDR3 length is 16 residues. After removal of 5 bases from V and 0 bases from J, the junction contained 7 bases not matched to a gene. CDR3 nucleotide sequence: TGTGCCAGCAGCACCGAGGGACAGTATAGCAATCAGCCCCAGCATTTT. Amino acid sequence: CASSTEGQYSNQPQHF.

The V and J genes are TRBV2 and TRBJ2-1; TRBD1 might be the D (6 bases). Trimming removed 4 bases from V and 12 bases from J, with 25 bases in between. Germline V gene sequence: CDR1 SNHLY, CDR2 FYNNEI. The CDR3 spans 16 residues. The CDR3 DNA follows: TGTGCCAGCAGTGGCGCCCGGGACACGGGTTCCTGGGTGCAGTTCTTC. This encodes CASSGARDTGSWVQFF.

The gene calls are TRBV10-3 and TRBJ2-3, with 13 positions matching TRBD2. This CDR3 region has 17 residues. V lost 2 bases, J lost 2 bases, and 4 bases stayed unmatched. Germline V gene sequence: CDR1 ENHRY, CDR2 SYGVKD. Here the CDR3 reads CAISEAGLAGVTDTQYF. As DNA, the CDR3 is TGTGCCATCAGTGAGGCCGGACTAGCGGGAGTCACAGATACGCAGTATTTT.